This record concerns one T cell receptor (beta chain) sequence. Its antigen remains unknown. The data belong to a study of radiotherapy plus CTLA-4 blockade in lung cancer. Study-wide background: Objective responses emerged in under 20% of patients, and 30% to 40% attained disease control. Study findings and constraints: Response, reportedly, was best predicted by interferon-beta along with early blood T cell clone dynamics. After treatment with radiotherapy plus ipilimumab, TCR clones that came from the tumor expanded in blood.

Produced via immunoSEQ multiplex PCR; TCRdb's table is partial and in-frame only. The table has around 130,000 clones, about 90% seen once. J lost 7 bases, V lost 0 bases, and 7 bases had no gene match. The CDR3 is made up of 17 amino acids. CDR1 is WSHSY and CDR2 is SAAADI in the germline V gene. Ipilimumab-mediated CTLA-4 blockade plus focal radiation was given to patients having chemo-refractory metastatic non-small-cell lung cancer. The rearrangement joins TRBV10-2 to TRBJ2-7; 15 positions match TRBD2. The sample consisted of peripheral blood, taken from a patient treated with radiotherapy plus ipilimumab. This TCR came from a human donor with non-small cell lung cancer that progressed on radiotherapy plus ipilimumab. In DNA form, the CDR3 reads TGCGCCAGCAGTGAGTCGACGGGACTAGCGGGAGGAAGGGAGCAGTACTTC. Amino acids: CASSESTGLAGGREQYF.